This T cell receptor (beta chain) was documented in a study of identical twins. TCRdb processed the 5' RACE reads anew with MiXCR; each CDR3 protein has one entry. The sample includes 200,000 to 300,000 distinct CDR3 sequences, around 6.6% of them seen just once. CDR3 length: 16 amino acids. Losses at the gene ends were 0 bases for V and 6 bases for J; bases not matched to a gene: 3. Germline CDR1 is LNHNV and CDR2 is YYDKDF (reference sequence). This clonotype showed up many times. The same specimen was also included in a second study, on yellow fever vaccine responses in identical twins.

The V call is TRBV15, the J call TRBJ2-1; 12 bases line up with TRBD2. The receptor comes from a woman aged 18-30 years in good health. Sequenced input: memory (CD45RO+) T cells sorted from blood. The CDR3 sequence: CATSRDRLAGVNEQFF. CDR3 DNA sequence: TGTGCCACCAGCAGAGATCGACTAGCGGGAGTCAATGAGCAGTTCTTC. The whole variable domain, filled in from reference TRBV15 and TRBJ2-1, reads DAMVIQNPRYQVTQFGKPVTLSCSQTLNHNVMYWYQQKSSQAPKLLFHYYDKDFNNEADTPDNFQSRRPNTSFCFLDIRSPGLGDTAMYLCATSRDRLAGVNEQFFGPGTRLTVL.